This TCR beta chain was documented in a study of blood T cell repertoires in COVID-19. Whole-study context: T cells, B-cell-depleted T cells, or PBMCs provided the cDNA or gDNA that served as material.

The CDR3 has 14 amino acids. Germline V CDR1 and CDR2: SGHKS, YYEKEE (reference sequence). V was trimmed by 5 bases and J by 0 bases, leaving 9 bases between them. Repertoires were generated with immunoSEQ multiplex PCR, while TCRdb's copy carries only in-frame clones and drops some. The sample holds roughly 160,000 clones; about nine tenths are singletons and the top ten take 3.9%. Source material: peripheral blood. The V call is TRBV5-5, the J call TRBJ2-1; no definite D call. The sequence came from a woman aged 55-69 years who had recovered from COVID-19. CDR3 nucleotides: TGTGCCAGCAGTCCTCCCCCCTCCTACAATGAGCAGTTCTTC. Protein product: CASSPPPSYNEQFF.